This passage covers 24 T cell receptor beta chains from one sample sequenced in a study of cytomegalovirus exposure and HLA in healthy donors. PCR primers comprised 60 Vbeta and 13 Jbeta primers. Produced via immunoSEQ multiplex PCR; TCRdb's table is partial and in-frame only. This sample has over 90,000 clones, with under 65% found just once. Input material: PBMCs. All receptors derive from a man in his 60s in good health and CMV-seronegative.

This clone was recorded only once. J is TRBJ1-1 and V is TRBV5-1; 7 bases agree with TRBD1. The trim removed 2 bases at V and 2 bases at J, leaving 6 bases unmatched. CDR3 length: 15 amino acids. The V gene's germline CDR1 is SGHRS and CDR2 YFSETQ. The CDR3 coding sequence is TGCGCCAGCAGCTTACTTACAGGGGTAAACACTGAAGCTTTCTTT. It yields the protein CASSLLTGVNTEAFF. Full variable domain (missing parts from reference TRBV5-1 and TRBJ1-1): KAGVTQTPRYLIKTRGQQVTLSCSPISGHRSVSWYQQTPGQGLQFLFEYFSETQRNKGNFPGRFSGRQFSNSRSEMNVSTLELGDSALYLCASSLLTGVNTEAFFGQGTRLTVV.

The V and J genes are TRBV10-3 and TRBJ1-1, with TRBD1 matching over 7 bases. Germline trimming cut 5 bases from V and 12 bases from J; bases unmatched to any gene: 12. CDR3 size: 13 residues. The germline CDR1 and CDR2 sequences are ENHRY and SYGVKD. The CDR3 region is CAISQDRVGGPFF. For the CDR3, the DNA is TGTGCCATCAGTCAAGACAGGGTTGGGGGTCCTTTCTTT.

V and J are TRBV7-2 and TRBJ2-2; D is undetermined. This CDR3 contains 16 residues. The ends were cut back, 3 bases at V and 1 base at J, with 12 bases in the middle. Germline CDR1 and CDR2: SGHTA and FQGNSA. In nucleotides, the CDR3 is TGTGCCAGCAGCTTCCCCCCGACACTGAACACCGGGGAGCTGTTTTTT. Amino acid sequence: CASSFPPTLNTGELFF.

On this clone itself: This sample includes further DNA sequences coding for the same CDR3. The chain recombines TRBV11-2 with TRBJ2-2, with a tentative D call TRBD1 (6 bases). Germline CDR1 SGHAT, CDR2 FQNNGV. V shed 6 bases and J shed 4 bases, with 18 bases lying between them. The length of the CDR3 is 16 residues. The CDR3 DNA reads TGTGCCAGCAGTTTTACACAGGGTGTCAGCACCGGGGAGCTGTTTTTT. Translated: CASSFTQGVSTGELFF.

The chain combines TRBV5-1 with TRBJ2-2, with 8 bases identical to TRBD2. V was pared by 0 bases and J by 5 bases, with 6 bases of the junction left unmatched. The CDR3 runs to 16 residues. Germline V gene sequence: CDR1 SGHRS, CDR2 YFSETQ. The CDR3 spells CASSLESGSITGELFF. The CDR3 DNA follows: TGCGCCAGCAGCTTGGAAAGCGGGAGTATTACCGGGGAGCTGTTTTTT.

This sequence joins TRBV5-6 and TRBJ1-3, with 8 bases fitting TRBD1. The J segment lost 2 bases and the V segment lost 4 bases, leaving 2 bases of the junction unmatched. CDR1 is SGHDT and CDR2 is YYEEEE in the germline V gene. CDR3 size: 14 residues. Here the CDR3 reads CASSLRGPGNTIYF. In DNA, the CDR3 is TGTGCCAGCAGCCTCAGGGGGCCTGGAAACACCATATATTTT. Full variable domain (remainder filled in from reference TRBV5-6 and TRBJ1-3): DAGVTQSPTHLIKTRGQQVTLRCSPKSGHDTVSWYQQALGQGPQFIFQYYEEEERQRGNFPDRFSGHQFPNYSSELNVNALLLGDSALYLCASSLRGPGNTIYFGEGSWLTVV.

The gene calls are TRBV5-1 and TRBJ2-7; D possibly corresponds to TRBD2 (6 bases). The CDR3 length is 14 residues. Germline V lookup: CDR1 SGHRS, CDR2 YFSETQ. V lost 0 bases and J lost 7, with 14 bases in between. The CDR3: CASSLESRAGEQYF. CDR3 nucleotides: TGCGCCAGCAGCTTGGAGTCCAGGGCGGGGGAGCAGTACTTC.

The chain links TRBV7-2 to TRBJ2-5; D remains ambiguous. The DNA matches TRBJ2-7 better at its end, which makes the J call doubtful. The CDR3 runs to 13 residues. CDR1 and CDR2 (germline): SGHTA, FQGNSA. The DNA for the CDR3 is TGTGCCAGCAGCTTAAATTTCCCCTACGAGCAGTACTTC. It translates to CASSLNFPYEQYF.

The chain recombines TRBV7-6 with TRBJ2-7; weak D call: TRBD1 (6 bases). From germline, CDR1 is SGHVS and CDR2 FNYEAQ. The CDR3 is made up of 15 amino acids. Trimming shortened V by 5 bases and J by 0 bases, and 14 bases separated the two germline ends. CDR3 in amino acids: CASSPSTGVSYEQYF. The CDR3 bases are TGTGCCAGCAGCCCATCGACAGGCGTCTCCTACGAGCAGTACTTC.

The chain recombines TRBV5-1 with TRBJ1-1, with 8 nucleotides matching TRBD1. CDR3 length: 14 residues. V shed 3 bases and J 1 base; nucleotides not matched to a gene: 2. Germline CDR1 and CDR2: SGHRS and YFSETQ. CDR3 residues: CASSWTGSNTEAFF. CDR3 nucleotide sequence: TGCGCCAGCAGCTGGACAGGGTCGAACACTGAAGCTTTCTTT.

CDR3 DNA: TGTGCCAGCAGCATCGAAGCTGATTCACCCCTCCACTTT. Amino acid sequence: CASSIEADSPLHF. The chain combines TRBV6-5 with TRBJ1-6; D remains unclear. Germline CDR1 and CDR2: MNHEY and SVGAGI. The CDR3 is 13 amino acids. The germline V and J ends were trimmed by 6 bases and 8 bases, with 11 bases remaining between them.

The chain couples TRBV27 to TRBJ2-7; 9 bases line up with TRBD1. The CDR3 has 14 amino acids. Germline lookup yields CDR1 MNHEY and CDR2 SMNVEV (reference sequence). Unmatched junction bases numbered 7, after V lost 5 bases and J lost 5 bases. CDR3 DNA: TGTGCCAGCAGTGGGTGGGACAGGGTACACGAGCAGTACTTC. This sequence encodes CASSGWDRVHEQYF.

This clone was seen a handful of times. V gene TRBV5-5 combines with J gene TRBJ2-3, with D uncertain. The V end was cut by 1 base, the J end by 0 bases, with 6 bases between. The CDR3 spans 14 residues. Germline V lookup: CDR1 SGHKS, CDR2 YYEKEE (reference sequence). The CDR3 DNA sequence: TGTGCCAGCAGCTTGTTCCGTAGCACAGATACGCAGTATTTT. It codes for CASSLFRSTDTQYF.

This clone appeared a few times. The chain employs TRBV18 and TRBJ1-5; perhaps TRBD1 as D (6 bases). Germline V gene sequence: CDR1 KGHSH, CDR2 LQKENI. The CDR3 is made up of 16 amino acids. Trimming left V 3 bases short and J 8 bases short, with 20 bases between. The CDR3 coding sequence is TGTGCCAGCTCACCTTCTCGGGGGGGCTCGGGGGAGCCCCAGCATTTT. Translation: CASSPSRGGSGEPQHF.

DNA of the CDR3: TGTGCCAGCTCACCACCAAGCGGTTACGAGCAGTACTTC. This gives the protein CASSPPSGYEQYF. The chain carries TRBV18 and TRBJ2-7, with D possibly matching TRBD2 (5 bases). V lost 0 bases and J lost 4, with 7 bases in between. The CDR3 totals 13 residues. The V gene's germline CDR1 is KGHSH and CDR2 LQKENI.

The chain links TRBV6-1 to TRBJ2-1, with unresolved D. Germline assignment: CDR1 MNHNS and CDR2 SASEGT. Trimming removed 6 bases from V and 7 bases from J, with 13 bases in between. This CDR3 has 13 residues. CDR3 protein: CASSAALWNEQFF. The CDR3 coding sequence is TGTGCCAGCAGCGCCGCCCTATGGAATGAGCAGTTCTTC.

The genes are TRBV28 and TRBJ1-2, with a weak D call TRBD1 (5 bases). V lost 4 bases, J lost 2 bases, and 14 bases lay in between. Germline lookup yields CDR1 MDHEN and CDR2 SYDVKM. CDR3 length equals 15 residues. CDR3 nucleotides: TGTGCCAGCAGTTCCCTATGGGGCGGAAACTATGGCTACACCTTC. Its protein product is CASSSLWGGNYGYTF.

This clone was seen a single time. This chain uses TRBV2 with TRBJ2-5; D call uncertain. Germline V gene sequence: CDR1 SNHLY, CDR2 FYNNEI. This CDR3 comprises 13 residues. Between the trimmed V and J ends, which lost 5 bases and 4 bases, there was a span of 11 bases. The CDR3 protein is CASSSAPRETQYF. DNA of the CDR3: TGTGCCAGCAGTAGCGCTCCGCGAGAGACCCAGTACTTC.

Only a few counts were recorded for this clone. The chain is built from TRBV5-6 and TRBJ1-6; the D gene is possibly TRBD1 (6 bases). The CDR3 length is 14 residues. The V end lost 7 bases, the J end lost 10 bases, and 18 bases lay between the germline ends. The germline V gene encodes CDR1 SGHDT and CDR2 YYEEEE. Here the CDR3 reads CASAGTRGESPLHF. DNA of the CDR3: TGTGCCAGCGCCGGGACAAGAGGAGAATCACCCCTCCACTTT.

This chain connects TRBV11-2 to TRBJ2-3; D gene ambiguous. Germline CDR1 is SGHAT and CDR2 is FQNNGV. V was clipped by 2 bases and J by 0 bases, with 6 bases between them. The CDR3 has 14 residues. As DNA, the CDR3 is TGTGCCAGCAGCTTAATGACTAGCACAGATACGCAGTATTTT. Amino acids: CASSLMTSTDTQYF.

This clone came up once. This sequence joins TRBV14 and TRBJ2-1; D unclear. V was clipped by 0 bases and J by 4 bases, with 7 bases between them. The CDR3 covers 14 residues. The germline V gene encodes CDR1 SGHDN and CDR2 FVKESK. The CDR3 reads CASSQELIYNEQFF. As DNA, the CDR3 is TGTGCCAGCAGCCAAGAACTAATTTACAATGAGCAGTTCTTC.

The chain links TRBV2 to TRBJ2-1; 13 bases map to TRBD2. The CDR3 loop spans 15 amino acids. V trimming: 5 bases; J trimming: 5 bases; junction bases outside the gene matches: 3. Germline assignment: CDR1 SNHLY and CDR2 FYNNEI. DNA of the CDR3: TGTGCCAGCAGTCGGACTAGCGGGGGCAACAATGAGCAGTTCTTC. Translated, it gives CASSRTSGGNNEQFF.

This chain's CDR3 is CASSGQGTSGRTYNEQFF. The CDR3 DNA reads TGTGCCAGCAGCGGACAGGGGACTAGCGGGAGGACCTACAATGAGCAGTTCTTC. This chain links TRBV21-1 with TRBJ2-1; the D call of TRBD2 is as the table states it, not checked on the DNA. TRBV21-1 is classified as a pseudogene. The CDR3 runs to 18 residues.

This sequence joins TRBV6-4 and TRBJ1-1, with a possible D match to TRBD1 (5 bases). V shed 3 bases and J shed 6 bases, with 5 bases lying between them. Germline lookup yields CDR1 MRHNA and CDR2 SNTAGT. This CDR3 comprises 11 residues. The CDR3 DNA sequence: TGTGCCAGCAGTGAAGGGGCTGAAGCTTTCTTT. Protein product: CASSEGAEAFF.